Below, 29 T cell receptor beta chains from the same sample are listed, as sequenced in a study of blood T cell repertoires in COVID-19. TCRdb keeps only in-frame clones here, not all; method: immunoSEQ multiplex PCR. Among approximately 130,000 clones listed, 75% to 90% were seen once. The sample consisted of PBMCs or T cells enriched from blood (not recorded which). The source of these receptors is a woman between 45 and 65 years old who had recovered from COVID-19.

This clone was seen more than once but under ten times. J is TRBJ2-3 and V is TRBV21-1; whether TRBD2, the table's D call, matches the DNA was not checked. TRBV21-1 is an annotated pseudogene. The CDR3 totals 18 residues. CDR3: CASSERGTSGDLGDTQYF. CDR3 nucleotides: TGTGCCAGCAGCGAAAGAGGGACTAGCGGGGACCTTGGGGATACGCAGTATTTT.

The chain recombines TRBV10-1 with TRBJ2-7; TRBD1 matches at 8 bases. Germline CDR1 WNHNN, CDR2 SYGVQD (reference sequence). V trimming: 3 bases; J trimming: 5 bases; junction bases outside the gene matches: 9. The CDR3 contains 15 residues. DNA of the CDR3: TGCGCCAGCAGTGACCCCGGACAGGGTCGGGACGAGCAGTACTTC. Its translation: CASSDPGQGRDEQYF.

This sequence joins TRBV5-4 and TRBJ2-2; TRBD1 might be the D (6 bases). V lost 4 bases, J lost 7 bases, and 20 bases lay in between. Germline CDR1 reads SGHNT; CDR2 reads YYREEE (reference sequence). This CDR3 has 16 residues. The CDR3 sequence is CASSPPGDQLYGELFF. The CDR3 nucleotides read TGTGCCAGCAGCCCCCCAGGGGACCAGCTCTACGGGGAGCTGTTTTTT.

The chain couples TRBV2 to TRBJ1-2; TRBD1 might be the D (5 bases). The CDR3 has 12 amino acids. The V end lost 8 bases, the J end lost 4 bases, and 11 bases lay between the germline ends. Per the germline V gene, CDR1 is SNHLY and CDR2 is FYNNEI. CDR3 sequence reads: CASVPGVYGYTF. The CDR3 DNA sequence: TGTGCCAGCGTTCCGGGGGTCTATGGCTACACCTTC.

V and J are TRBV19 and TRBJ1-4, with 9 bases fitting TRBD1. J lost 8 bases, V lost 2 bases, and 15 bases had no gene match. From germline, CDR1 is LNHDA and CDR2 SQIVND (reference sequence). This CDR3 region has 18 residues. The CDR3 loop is CASSILPGQGDLEEKLFF. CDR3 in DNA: TGTGCCAGTAGTATATTACCGGGACAGGGTGATTTGGAGGAAAAACTGTTTTTT.

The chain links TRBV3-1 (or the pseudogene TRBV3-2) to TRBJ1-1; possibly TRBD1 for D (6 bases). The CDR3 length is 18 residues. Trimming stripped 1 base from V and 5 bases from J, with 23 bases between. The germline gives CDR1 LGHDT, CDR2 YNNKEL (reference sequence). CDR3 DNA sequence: TGTGCCAGCAGCCAAGGTCTATTGTCCTGGGGACAATATACTGAAGCTTTCTTT. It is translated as CASSQGLLSWGQYTEAFF.

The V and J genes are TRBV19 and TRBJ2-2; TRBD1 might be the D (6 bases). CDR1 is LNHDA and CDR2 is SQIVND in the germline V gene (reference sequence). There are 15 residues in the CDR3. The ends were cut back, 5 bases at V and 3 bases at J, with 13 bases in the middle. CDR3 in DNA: TGTGCCAGTAGTGTGGTGGGGGCCTACACCGGGGAGCTGTTTTTT. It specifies CASSVVGAYTGELFF.

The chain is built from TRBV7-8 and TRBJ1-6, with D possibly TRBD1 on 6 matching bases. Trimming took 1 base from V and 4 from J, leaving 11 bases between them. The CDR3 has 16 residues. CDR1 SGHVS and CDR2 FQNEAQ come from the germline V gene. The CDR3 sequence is CASSLEDRAYNSPLHF. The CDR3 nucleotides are TGTGCCAGCAGCTTAGAGGACAGAGCATATAATTCACCCCTCCACTTT.

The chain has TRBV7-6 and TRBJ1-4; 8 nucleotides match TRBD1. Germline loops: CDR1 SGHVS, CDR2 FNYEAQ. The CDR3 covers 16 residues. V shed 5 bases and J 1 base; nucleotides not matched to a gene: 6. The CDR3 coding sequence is TGTGCCAGCAGCGAGACAGGGGCAAGAACTAATGAAAAACTGTTTTTT. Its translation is CASSETGARTNEKLFF.

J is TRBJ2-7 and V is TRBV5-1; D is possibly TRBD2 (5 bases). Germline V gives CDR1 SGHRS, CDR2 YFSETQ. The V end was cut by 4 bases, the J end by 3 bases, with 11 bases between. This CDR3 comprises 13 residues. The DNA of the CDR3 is TGCGCCAGCAGCACCCTCGGGAACTACGAGCAGTACTTC. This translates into CASSTLGNYEQYF.

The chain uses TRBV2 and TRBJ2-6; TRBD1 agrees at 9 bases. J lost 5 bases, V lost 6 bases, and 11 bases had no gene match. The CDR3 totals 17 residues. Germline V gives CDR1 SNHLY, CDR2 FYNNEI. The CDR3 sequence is CASSGETGGSRANVLTF. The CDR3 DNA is TGTGCCAGCAGCGGGGAGACAGGGGGATCGAGGGCCAACGTCCTGACTTTC.

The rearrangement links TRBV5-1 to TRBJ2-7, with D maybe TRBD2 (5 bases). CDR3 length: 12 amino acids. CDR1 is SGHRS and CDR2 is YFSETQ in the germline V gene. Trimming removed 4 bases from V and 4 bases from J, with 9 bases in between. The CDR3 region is CASSTGSYEQYF. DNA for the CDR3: TGCGCCAGCAGCACGGGGTCTTACGAGCAGTACTTC.

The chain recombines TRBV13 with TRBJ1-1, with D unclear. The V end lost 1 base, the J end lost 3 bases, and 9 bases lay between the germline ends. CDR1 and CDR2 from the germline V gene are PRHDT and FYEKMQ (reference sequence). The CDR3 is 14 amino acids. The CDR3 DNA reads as TGTGCCAGCAGCTTAGTTCTTCTTGACACTGAAGCTTTCTTT. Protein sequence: CASSLVLLDTEAFF.

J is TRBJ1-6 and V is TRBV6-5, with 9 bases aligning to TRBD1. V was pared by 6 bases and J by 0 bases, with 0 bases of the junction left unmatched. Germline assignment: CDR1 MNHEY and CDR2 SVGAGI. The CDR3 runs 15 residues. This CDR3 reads CASRDRGSYNSPLHF. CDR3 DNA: TGTGCCAGCAGGGACAGGGGCTCCTATAATTCACCCCTCCACTTT.

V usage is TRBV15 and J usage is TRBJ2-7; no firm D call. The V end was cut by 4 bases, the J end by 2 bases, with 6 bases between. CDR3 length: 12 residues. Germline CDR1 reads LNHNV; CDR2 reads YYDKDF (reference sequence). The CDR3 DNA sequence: TGTGCCACCAGCACGGGTCCCTACGAGCAGTACTTC. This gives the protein CATSTGPYEQYF. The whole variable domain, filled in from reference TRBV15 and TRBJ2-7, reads DAMVIQNPRYQVTQFGKPVTLSCSQTLNHNVMYWYQQKSSQAPKLLFHYYDKDFNNEADTPDNFQSRRPNTSFCFLDIRSPGLGDTAMYLCATSTGPYEQYFGPGTRLTVT.

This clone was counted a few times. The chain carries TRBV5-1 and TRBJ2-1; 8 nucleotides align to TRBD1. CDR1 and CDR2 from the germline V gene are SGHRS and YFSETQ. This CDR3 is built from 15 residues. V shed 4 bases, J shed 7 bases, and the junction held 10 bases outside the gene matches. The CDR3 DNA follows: TGCGCCAGCAGCACCGGACAGGGAGGACTGAATGAGCAGTTCTTC. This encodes CASSTGQGGLNEQFF.

The CDR3 nucleotides read TGCGCCAGCAGCCATCGGCCGGAGCAAGAGACCCAGTACTTC. It yields the protein CASSHRPEQETQYF. V usage is TRBV4-1 and J usage is TRBJ2-5; D is unresolved. Germline V gene sequence: CDR1 MGHRA, CDR2 YSYEKL. The CDR3 loop spans 14 amino acids. Deletions cut 3 bases from V and 2 bases from J, with 10 bases between.

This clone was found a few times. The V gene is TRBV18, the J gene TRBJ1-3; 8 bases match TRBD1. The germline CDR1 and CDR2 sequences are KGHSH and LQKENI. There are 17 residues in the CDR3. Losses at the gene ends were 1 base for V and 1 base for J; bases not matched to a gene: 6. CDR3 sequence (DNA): TGTGCCAGCTCACCACGGCCGGGACAGGCATCTGGAAACACCATATATTTT. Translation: CASSPRPGQASGNTIYF.

DNA for the CDR3: TGCGCCAGCAGCTTGGATAGATACGAGCAGTACTTC. This sequence encodes CASSLDRYEQYF. The chain joins TRBV5-1 to TRBJ2-7; D unclear. V shed 0 bases and J shed 4 bases, with 5 bases lying between them. The CDR3 has 12 amino acids. Per the germline V gene, CDR1 is SGHRS and CDR2 is YFSETQ.

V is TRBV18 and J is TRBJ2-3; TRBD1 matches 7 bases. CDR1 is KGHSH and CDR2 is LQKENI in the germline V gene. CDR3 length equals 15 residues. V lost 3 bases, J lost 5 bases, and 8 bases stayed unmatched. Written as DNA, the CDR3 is TGTGCCAGCTCACCTGAGGCACAGGGGATAGATACGCAGTATTTT. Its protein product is CASSPEAQGIDTQYF.

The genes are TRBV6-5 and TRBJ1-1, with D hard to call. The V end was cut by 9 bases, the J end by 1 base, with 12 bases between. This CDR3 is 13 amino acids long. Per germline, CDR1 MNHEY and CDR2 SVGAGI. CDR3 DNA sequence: TGTGCCAGTTTTCGGGGAACGAACACTGAAGCTTTCTTT. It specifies CASFRGTNTEAFF.

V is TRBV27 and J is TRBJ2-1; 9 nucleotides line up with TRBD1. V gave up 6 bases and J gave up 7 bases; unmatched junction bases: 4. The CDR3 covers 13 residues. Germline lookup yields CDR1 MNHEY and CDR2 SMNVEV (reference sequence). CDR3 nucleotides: TGTGCCAGCAGGCCACAGGGGGCGAATGAGCAGTTCTTC. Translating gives CASRPQGANEQFF.

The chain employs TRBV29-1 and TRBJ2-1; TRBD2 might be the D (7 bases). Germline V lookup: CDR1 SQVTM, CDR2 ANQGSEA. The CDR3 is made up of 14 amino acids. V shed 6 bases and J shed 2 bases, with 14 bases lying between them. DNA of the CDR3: TGCAGCGTGGAGGGGGGGCTCACCTACAATGAGCAGTTCTTC. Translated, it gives CSVEGGLTYNEQFF.

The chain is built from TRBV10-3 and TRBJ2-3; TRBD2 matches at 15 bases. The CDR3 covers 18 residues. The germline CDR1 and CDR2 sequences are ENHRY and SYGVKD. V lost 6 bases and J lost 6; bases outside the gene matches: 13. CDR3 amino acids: CAISQGLAGGSRRDTQYF. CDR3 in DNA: TGTGCCATCAGCCAAGGACTAGCGGGGGGGAGCCGGAGGGATACGCAGTATTTT.

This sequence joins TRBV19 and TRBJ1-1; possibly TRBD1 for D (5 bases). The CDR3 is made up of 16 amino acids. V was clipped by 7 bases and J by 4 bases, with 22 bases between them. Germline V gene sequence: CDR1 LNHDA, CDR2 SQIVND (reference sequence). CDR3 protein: CASKLSQGNPFTEAFF. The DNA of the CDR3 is TGTGCCAGTAAGTTATCTCAGGGCAACCCCTTCACTGAAGCTTTCTTT.

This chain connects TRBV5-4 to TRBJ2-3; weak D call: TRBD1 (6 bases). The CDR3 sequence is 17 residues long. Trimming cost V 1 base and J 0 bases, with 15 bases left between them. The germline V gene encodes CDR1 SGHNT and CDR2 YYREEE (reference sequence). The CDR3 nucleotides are TGTGCCAGCAGCTTGTTTGGACAGCGAACTAGCACAGATACGCAGTATTTT. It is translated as CASSLFGQRTSTDTQYF.

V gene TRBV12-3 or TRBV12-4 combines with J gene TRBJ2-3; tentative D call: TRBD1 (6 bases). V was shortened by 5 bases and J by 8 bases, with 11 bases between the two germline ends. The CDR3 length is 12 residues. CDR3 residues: CASSLQGSTQYF. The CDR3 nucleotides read TGTGCCAGCAGTCTCCAGGGGAGTACGCAGTATTTT.

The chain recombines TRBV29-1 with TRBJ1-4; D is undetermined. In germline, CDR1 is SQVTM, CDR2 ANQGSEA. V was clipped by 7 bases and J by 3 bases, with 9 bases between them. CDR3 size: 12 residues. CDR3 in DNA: TGCAGCGGAGCGGTGGCTAATGAAAAACTGTTTTTT. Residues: CSGAVANEKLFF.

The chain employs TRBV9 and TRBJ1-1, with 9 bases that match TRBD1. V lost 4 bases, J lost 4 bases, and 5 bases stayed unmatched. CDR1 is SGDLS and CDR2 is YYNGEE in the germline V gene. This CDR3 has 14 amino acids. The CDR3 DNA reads TGTGCCAGCAGCCCACGACAGGGGGGCACTGAAGCTTTCTTT. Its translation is CASSPRQGGTEAFF.